These 28 T cell receptor beta chains came from one sample sequenced in a study of control samples from healthy donors and cancer patients. TCRdb's copy holds only in-frame clones and misses some; the assay was immunoSEQ multiplex PCR. This sample has 21,000 or so clones, with approximately 85% found just once. The specimen was PBMCs. All receptors derive from a man in his sixties with head and neck cancer.

The rearrangement joins TRBV19 to TRBJ2-3; D is ambiguous. With 1 base removed from V and 5 bases from J, the gap between germline ends came to 4 bases. This CDR3 spans 12 amino acids. The germline V gene has CDR1 LNHDA and CDR2 SQIVND (reference sequence). The CDR3 is CASSIGRDTQYF. CDR3 in DNA: TGTGCCAGTAGTATAGGCAGAGATACGCAGTATTTT. The entire variable domain, with the rest obtained from reference TRBV19 and TRBJ2-3, is as follows: DGGITQSPKYLFRKEGQNVTLSCEQNLNHDAMYWYRQDPGQGLRLIYYSQIVNDFQKGDIAEGYSVSREKKESFPLTVTSAQKNPTAFYLCASSIGRDTQYFGPGTRLTVL.

This rearrangement joins TRBV6-1 to TRBJ1-2; no clear D. V lost 1 base and J 3 bases, leaving 12 bases between the germline ends. The CDR3 runs to 15 residues. Germline V gene data show CDR1 as MNHNS and CDR2 as SASEGT. CDR3 residues: CASSEGVQRDYGYTF. The CDR3 coding sequence is TGTGCCAGCAGTGAAGGTGTTCAGCGTGACTATGGCTACACCTTC.

The chain is built from TRBV19 and TRBJ1-5; 9 nucleotides agree with TRBD1. The ends lost 7 bases at V and 6 bases at J; junction bases unmatched: 7. Germline values: CDR1 LNHDA, CDR2 SQIVND (reference sequence). This CDR3 contains 14 residues. The DNA of the CDR3 is TGTGCCAGTATTGAGACAGGGGGTATTCAGCCCCAGCATTTT. It yields the protein CASIETGGIQPQHF.

The rearrangement uses TRBV6-1 and TRBJ2-7; 11 bases match TRBD2. Germline CDR1 is MNHNS and CDR2 is SASEGT. The V and J ends lost 3 bases and 8 bases, in that order; junction bases with no gene match: 6. The CDR3 covers 14 residues. Here the CDR3 reads CASSESLAGVQQYF. The CDR3 DNA reads TGTGCCAGCAGTGAGTCACTAGCGGGAGTTCAGCAGTACTTC.

The chain uses TRBV4-1 and TRBJ2-2, with 14 bases identical to TRBD2. There are 18 residues in the CDR3. V lost 0 bases to trimming and J lost 6 bases; unmatched junction nucleotides: 6. Germline assignment: CDR1 MGHRA and CDR2 YSYEKL. CDR3 region: CASSQDRLAGGPSGELFF. Here the CDR3 DNA reads TGCGCCAGCAGCCAAGATCGACTAGCGGGAGGGCCTTCCGGGGAGCTGTTTTTT.

V gene TRBV5-1 combines with J gene TRBJ1-1; 9 bases are a match to TRBD1. Germline CDR1 reads SGHRS; CDR2 reads YFSETQ. J gave up 1 base and V 4 bases, and 8 bases lay outside the gene matches. The CDR3 sequence is 16 residues long. CDR3 sequence (DNA): TGCGCCAGCAGCGCTACAGGGGGCTCCCAGAACACTGAAGCTTTCTTT. This encodes CASSATGGSQNTEAFF. The full variable domain, in which reference TRBV5-1 and TRBJ1-1 provide the parts outside the CDR3, is KAGVTQTPRYLIKTRGQQVTLSCSPISGHRSVSWYQQTPGQGLQFLFEYFSETQRNKGNFPGRFSGRQFSNSRSEMNVSTLELGDSALYLCASSATGGSQNTEAFFGQGTRLTVV.

V usage is TRBV5-1 and J usage is TRBJ2-4; possible D gene TRBD1, 7 bases. This CDR3 is built from 14 residues. Germline V CDR1 and CDR2: SGHRS, YFSETQ. The V and J ends lost 0 bases and 6 bases respectively, with 10 bases between them. Here the CDR3 reads CASSLGQGGNIQYF. DNA for the CDR3: TGCGCCAGCAGCTTGGGCCAGGGGGGAAACATTCAGTACTTC.

V usage is TRBV4-1 and J usage is TRBJ2-3; tentative D call: TRBD2 (6 bases). The V end lost 0 bases, the J end lost 5 bases, and 12 bases lay between the germline ends. Germline V lookup: CDR1 MGHRA, CDR2 YSYEKL. The CDR3 has 15 residues. As DNA, the CDR3 is TGCGCCAGCAGCCAAGAGGTGGGGGGAGGAGATACGCAGTATTTT. Translated, it gives CASSQEVGGGDTQYF.

V usage is TRBV6-1 and J usage is TRBJ2-1, with TRBD2 identical over 9 bases. CDR3 length equals 17 residues. Germline V gene data show CDR1 as MNHNS and CDR2 as SASEGT. V was pared by 0 bases and J by 6 bases, with 9 bases of the junction left unmatched. The CDR3 DNA reads TGTGCCAGCAGTGAAGCGCAGGTATTAGCGGGAGCCAATGAGCAGTTCTTC. This encodes CASSEAQVLAGANEQFF.

The CDR3 spells CASSLGQGAVQPQHF. The CDR3 nucleotides are TGTGCCAGCAGCTTAGGACAGGGGGCTGTTCAGCCCCAGCATTTT. The rearrangement uses TRBV7-9 and TRBJ1-5; 10 nucleotides match TRBD1. V lost 1 base and J lost 6; bases outside the gene matches: 3. The CDR3 has 15 amino acids. The germline CDR1 and CDR2 sequences are SEHNR and FQNEAQ (reference sequence).

The CDR3 nucleotides are TGTGCCAGCAGTTCCACGACAGACTATGGCTACACCTTC. Encoded protein: CASSSTTDYGYTF. The chain combines TRBV27 with TRBJ1-2, with a tentative D call TRBD1 (5 bases). Trimming pared 4 bases from V and 3 bases from J, leaving 9 bases between. The germline gives CDR1 MNHEY, CDR2 SMNVEV (reference sequence). The CDR3 covers 13 residues.

This clone occurred a few times. Here the CDR3 DNA reads TGTGCCAGCAGCCGGGACGCGAGCTCCTACAATGAGCAGTTCTTC. Translating gives CASSRDASSYNEQFF. The chain uses TRBV5-4 and TRBJ2-1; perhaps D is TRBD1 or TRBD2 (5 bases each). There are 15 residues in the CDR3. Trimming took 4 bases from V and 0 from J, leaving 11 bases between them. Germline assignment: CDR1 SGHNT and CDR2 YYREEE (reference sequence).

The chain combines TRBV12-5 with TRBJ2-1, with a possible D match to TRBD1 (6 bases). Trimming took 0 bases from V and 7 from J, leaving 16 bases between them. Germline V gene data show CDR1 as LGHNT and CDR2 as FRNRAP. This CDR3 comprises 16 residues. CDR3 sequence: CASGLVGSEGVNEQFF. The DNA of the CDR3 is TGTGCTAGTGGTTTGGTCGGTTCTGAGGGGGTTAATGAGCAGTTCTTC.

The chain employs TRBV28 and TRBJ1-5; 9 bases fit TRBD1. The germline V gene has CDR1 MDHEN and CDR2 SYDVKM. The CDR3 runs to 16 residues. After removal of 3 bases from V and 2 bases from J, the junction contained 5 bases not matched to a gene. For the CDR3, the DNA is TGTGCCAGCAGTTTGACAGGGGGAATCGGCAATCAGCCCCAGCATTTT. Translated, it gives CASSLTGGIGNQPQHF.

J is TRBJ2-2 and V is TRBV25-1; D gene uncertain. CDR1 is MGHDK, CDR2 SYGVNS, per germline. CDR3 length: 13 amino acids. Trimming took off 3 bases at V and 6 bases at J, with 8 bases between the two ends. For the CDR3, the DNA is TGTGCCAGCAGTGATTTCGGGTCCGGGGAGCTGTTTTTT. Protein product: CASSDFGSGELFF.

V and J are TRBV5-1 and TRBJ2-5; 7 bases line up with TRBD2. Germline V gives CDR1 SGHRS, CDR2 YFSETQ. This CDR3 is 14 amino acids long. Germline trimming cut 8 bases from V and 1 base from J; bases unmatched to any gene: 8. This CDR3 reads CASKPLAGQETQYF. CDR3 nucleotides: TGCGCCAGTAAACCTTTAGCGGGCCAAGAGACCCAGTACTTC.

This clone is judged medium-sized. The rearrangement joins TRBV15 to TRBJ2-1; D possibly corresponds to TRBD1 (6 bases). CDR3 length equals 14 residues. Trimming removed 3 bases at V and 8 bases at J, with 14 bases between. In germline, CDR1 is LNHNV, CDR2 YYDKDF (reference sequence). The CDR3 reads CATSRLTGLDEQFF. DNA of the CDR3: TGTGCCACCAGCAGGTTAACAGGGCTGGATGAGCAGTTCTTC.

This clone was found once. The chain is built from TRBV19 and TRBJ1-5; perhaps TRBD1 as D (5 bases). The CDR3 is 16 amino acids. The germline CDR1 and CDR2 sequences are LNHDA and SQIVND (reference sequence). V was pared by 5 bases and J by 5 bases, with 19 bases between. The CDR3 DNA is TGTGCCAGTAGTCCCGGGGGAACGGGCTTTTATCAGCCCCAGCATTTT. This codes for CASSPGGTGFYQPQHF.

This clone was picked up a small number of times. The V gene is TRBV6-5, the J gene TRBJ2-5, with D possibly matching TRBD1 (6 bases). Looked up from germline, CDR1 is MNHEY and CDR2 is SVGAGI. The CDR3 sequence is 14 residues long. V lost 0 bases to trimming and J lost 3 bases, with 8 bases between them. CDR3 protein: CASSYSPGEETQYF. CDR3 nucleotide sequence: TGTGCCAGCAGTTACTCGCCAGGGGAAGAGACCCAGTACTTC.

The J gene is TRBJ2-1, the V gene TRBV2; TRBD2 agrees at 9 bases. The CDR3 sequence is 15 residues long. The V segment lost 3 bases and the J segment 6 bases; nucleotides outside the gene matches: 6. Germline lookup yields CDR1 SNHLY and CDR2 FYNNEI. The CDR3 DNA reads as TGTGCCAGCAGTGACAGACTAGCGGTGATCAATGAGCAGTTCTTC. Protein product: CASSDRLAVINEQFF.

This chain links TRBV12-3 or TRBV12-4 with TRBJ2-7; D is ambiguous. The CDR3 covers 13 residues. V lost 1 base, J lost 3 bases, and 7 bases lay in between. The CDR3 reads CASSLGLVYEQYF. CDR3 coding DNA: TGTGCCAGCAGTTTAGGGTTAGTCTACGAGCAGTACTTC.

The chain's CDR3 is CASSTTSGRNEQFF. The CDR3 region has the DNA TGTGCCAGTAGTACGACTAGCGGGCGCAATGAGCAGTTCTTC. The rearrangement links TRBV19 to TRBJ2-1, with TRBD2 identical over 10 bases. This CDR3 comprises 14 residues. CDR1 and CDR2 from the germline V gene are LNHDA and SQIVND (reference sequence). Losses at the gene ends were 4 bases for V and 6 bases for J; bases not matched to a gene: 3.

The V and J genes are TRBV6-2 or TRBV6-3 and TRBJ2-7; 7 bases map to TRBD1. The germline gives CDR1 MNHEY, CDR2 SVGEGT. CDR3 size: 13 residues. The ends lost 2 bases at V and 3 bases at J; junction bases unmatched: 1. The CDR3 region has the DNA TGTGCCAGCAGTTACGGGGACAGCTACGAGCAGTACGTC. It specifies CASSYGDSYEQYV.

The J gene is TRBJ2-2, the V gene TRBV6-1, with D perhaps TRBD2 (5 bases). The CDR3 is 16 amino acids. Trimming took off 2 bases at V and 0 bases at J, with 10 bases between the two ends. The germline V gene has CDR1 MNHNS and CDR2 SASEGT. The CDR3 bases are TGTGCCAGCAGTGAACGAGGGTACTCGAACACCGGGGAGCTGTTTTTT. Translated: CASSERGYSNTGELFF.

In regard to this clone: In the same sample, other DNA sequences code for this CDR3. The J gene is TRBJ2-5, the V gene TRBV2; D is ambiguous. Germline assignment: CDR1 SNHLY and CDR2 FYNNEI. V lost 1 base and J 3 bases, leaving 0 bases between the germline ends. The CDR3 is 11 amino acids. CDR3 coding DNA: TGTGCCAGCAGTGAAGAAGAGACCCAGTACTTC. This gives the protein CASSEEETQYF.

The chain has TRBV6-5 and TRBJ1-1; D unresolved. V lost 8 bases and J lost 0, with 13 bases in between. Germline CDR1 and CDR2: MNHEY and SVGAGI. The CDR3 covers 14 residues. The CDR3 coding sequence is TGTGCCAGCGTGAAAGGGATTATGAACACTGAAGCTTTCTTT. It yields the protein CASVKGIMNTEAFF.

The chain has TRBV6-5 and TRBJ2-7; 8 nucleotides align to TRBD1. V lost 5 bases, J lost 0 bases, and 3 bases stayed unmatched. The germline CDR1 and CDR2 sequences are MNHEY and SVGAGI. This CDR3 region has 14 residues. CDR3 protein: CASSIGQGSYEQYV. The CDR3 DNA reads as TGTGCCAGCAGTATCGGACAGGGCTCCTACGAGCAGTACGTC.

This chain uses TRBV7-2 with TRBJ1-3; possible D gene TRBD1, 6 bases. The germline V gene encodes CDR1 SGHTA and CDR2 FQGNSA. The CDR3 consists of 13 residues. Trimming cost V 5 bases and J 8 bases, with 13 bases left between them. The CDR3 is CASSPLGGYTIYF. As DNA, the CDR3 is TGTGCCAGCAGCCCGTTAGGGGGGTACACCATATATTTT. Full variable domain (remainder filled in from reference TRBV7-2 and TRBJ1-3): GAGVSQSPSNKVTEKGKDVELRCDPISGHTALYWYRQSLGQGLEFLIYFQGNSAPDKSGLPSDRFSAERTGGSVSTLTIQRTQQEDSAVYLCASSPLGGYTIYFGEGSWLTVV.